These 28 T cell receptor beta chains came from one sample sequenced in a study of cytomegalovirus exposure and HLA in healthy donors. PCR primers comprised 60 Vbeta and 13 Jbeta primers. Generated by immunoSEQ multiplex PCR, the TCRdb table keeps only in-frame clones and is missing some. Seen here are hundreds of thousands of clones, 60% to 80% observed once, and the top ten hold about 2%. Specimen: PBMCs. These TCRs come from a male donor in good health and CMV-seronegative.

The table lists this clone with a count of one. The chain carries TRBV6-6 and TRBJ1-3, with D possibly matching TRBD1 (6 bases). Germline loops: CDR1 MNHNY, CDR2 SVGAGI (reference sequence). This CDR3 comprises 13 residues. Trimming took 11 bases from V and 2 from J, leaving 13 bases between them. For the CDR3, the DNA is TGTGCCGGTCGACAGGTTCCTGGAAACACCATATATTTT. Encoded protein: CAGRQVPGNTIYF.

The chain uses TRBV5-1 and TRBJ2-5; TRBD1 matches 9 bases. CDR3 length: 15 amino acids. J was trimmed by 4 bases and V by 4 bases; bases with no gene match: 8. Germline loops: CDR1 SGHRS, CDR2 YFSETQ. The CDR3 coding sequence is TGCGCCAGCAGCCGTCGGACAGGGGTAGGAGAGACCCAGTACTTC. Its protein is CASSRRTGVGETQYF.

This clone was detected only a few times. This chain connects TRBV6-5 to TRBJ2-7; 8 bases are a match to TRBD2. Germline CDR1 is MNHEY and CDR2 is SVGAGI. This CDR3 region has 15 residues. V gave up 2 bases and J gave up 5 bases; unmatched junction bases: 8. The CDR3 spells CASSYGGGTRHEQYF. The CDR3 region has the DNA TGTGCCAGCAGTTACGGCGGGGGGACGAGGCACGAGCAGTACTTC.

This chain connects TRBV28 to TRBJ2-7, with 9 bases fitting TRBD1. This CDR3 region has 16 residues. Germline V gives CDR1 MDHEN, CDR2 SYDVKM. V trimming: 4 bases; J trimming: 5 bases; junction bases outside the gene matches: 12. CDR3 bases: TGTGCCAGCAGTTCCCCACCGGGACAGGGTTTGCACGAGCAGTACTTC. Protein sequence: CASSSPPGQGLHEQYF.

This chain links TRBV27 with TRBJ1-5; tentatively, D is TRBD1 (5 bases). The V and J ends lost 8 bases and 3 bases respectively, with 20 bases between them. The germline gives CDR1 MNHEY, CDR2 SMNVEV (reference sequence). The CDR3 is 16 amino acids. The CDR3 protein is CASRGTGELFNQPQHF. In nucleotides, the CDR3 is TGTGCCAGCCGCGGCACAGGAGAACTTTTCAATCAGCCCCAGCATTTT.

This clone was seen once. CDR3 loop: CASSLDQKSSGQSTDTQYF. The DNA of the CDR3 is TGTGCCAGCAGTTTGGATCAAAAGTCTTCGGGACAAAGCACAGATACGCAGTATTTT. The chain couples TRBV28 to TRBJ2-3; weak D call: TRBD1 (6 bases). Germline V gene sequence: CDR1 MDHEN, CDR2 SYDVKM. This CDR3 contains 19 residues. V was shortened by 3 bases and J by 0 bases, with 22 bases between the two germline ends.

In its sample, this clone was seen once. V and J are TRBV15 and TRBJ2-3; D not certain. This CDR3 contains 12 residues. The V end was cut by 5 bases, the J end by 5 bases, with 8 bases between. CDR1 LNHNV and CDR2 YYDKDF come from the germline V gene (reference sequence). The CDR3 region has the DNA TGTGCCACCAGCGTTTGGAGAGATACGCAGTATTTT. Amino acids: CATSVWRDTQYF. Supplemented by reference TRBV15 and TRBJ2-3, the full variable domain reads DAMVIQNPRYQVTQFGKPVTLSCSQTLNHNVMYWYQQKSSQAPKLLFHYYDKDFNNEADTPDNFQSRRPNTSFCFLDIRSPGLGDTAMYLCATSVWRDTQYFGPGTRLTVL.

The chain combines TRBV16 with TRBJ1-1, with TRBD1 matching 8 bases. The trim removed 4 bases at V and 3 bases at J, leaving 4 bases unmatched. Germline V gene sequence: CDR1 KGHSY, CDR2 FQNENV. The CDR3 has 14 amino acids. In DNA, the CDR3 is TGTGCCAGCAGCCTCGGGACAGGCGACACTGAAGCTTTCTTT. Its protein product is CASSLGTGDTEAFF.

The chain uses TRBV15 and TRBJ2-2; 7 bases agree with TRBD2. CDR1 LNHNV and CDR2 YYDKDF come from the germline V gene (reference sequence). This CDR3 spans 16 amino acids. V gave up 1 base and J gave up 1 base; unmatched junction bases: 3. The CDR3 DNA reads as TGTGCCACCAGCAGAGCGGCTAGCGGGAACACCGGGGAGCTGTTTTTT. This translates into CATSRAASGNTGELFF. Full variable domain (outside the CDR3, taken from reference TRBV15 and TRBJ2-2): DAMVIQNPRYQVTQFGKPVTLSCSQTLNHNVMYWYQQKSSQAPKLLFHYYDKDFNNEADTPDNFQSRRPNTSFCFLDIRSPGLGDTAMYLCATSRAASGNTGELFFGEGSRLTVL.

This chain uses TRBV6-1 with TRBJ1-6, with D perhaps TRBD1 (6 bases). The CDR3 is 15 residues long. Germline V gives CDR1 MNHNS, CDR2 SASEGT. Trimming removed 2 bases at V and 6 bases at J, with 11 bases between. CDR3 bases: TGTGCCAGCAGTGAAAGGACAGCCATTAATTCACCCCTCCACTTT. Translated: CASSERTAINSPLHF.

The count of this clone is one. The V call is TRBV2, the J call TRBJ2-3; TRBD2 matches 12 bases. The J segment lost 1 base and the V segment lost 8 bases, leaving 1 base of the junction unmatched. Germline assignment: CDR1 SNHLY and CDR2 FYNNEI. This CDR3 region has 14 residues. CDR3 sequence reads: CASGLAGRTDTQYF. CDR3 sequence (DNA): TGTGCCAGCGGACTAGCGGGGCGCACAGATACGCAGTATTTT. The full variable domain, its missing parts supplied by reference TRBV2 and TRBJ2-3, is EPEVTQTPSHQVTQMGQEVILRCVPISNHLYFYWYRQILGQKVEFLVSFYNNEISEKSEIFDDQFSVERPDGSNFTLKIRSTKLEDSAMYFCASGLAGRTDTQYFGPGTRLTVL.

V usage is TRBV7-2 and J usage is TRBJ2-7, with D perhaps matching TRBD1 (6 bases). The germline V gene has CDR1 SGHTA and CDR2 FQGNSA. With 4 bases removed from V and 5 bases from J, the gap between germline ends came to 15 bases. The CDR3 contains 14 residues. CDR3 in amino acids: CASSYRTVPDEQYF. The CDR3 coding sequence is TGTGCCAGCAGCTATCGGACAGTTCCTGACGAGCAGTACTTC.

This clone was detected once. The chain links TRBV25-1 to TRBJ1-1; D is unclear. The germline V gene has CDR1 MGHDK and CDR2 SYGVNS. The CDR3 covers 14 residues. The V end lost 8 bases, the J end lost 4 bases, and 17 bases lay between the germline ends. The CDR3: CASRKSVGVTEAFF. As DNA, the CDR3 is TGTGCCAGCCGGAAGAGTGTCGGGGTCACTGAAGCTTTCTTT.

For the CDR3, the DNA is TGTGCCAGTAGTATTACCGGGATGTCAGATACGCAGTATTTT. Encoded protein: CASSITGMSDTQYF. V usage is TRBV19 and J usage is TRBJ2-3; tentatively, D is TRBD2 (5 bases). Trimming left V 3 bases short and J 4 bases short, with 11 bases between. Germline V CDR1 and CDR2: LNHDA, SQIVND (reference sequence). CDR3 length equals 14 residues.

This chain connects TRBV19 to TRBJ1-1; no firm D call. Germline loops: CDR1 LNHDA, CDR2 SQIVND (reference sequence). Trimming shortened V by 0 bases and J by 2 bases, and 10 bases separated the two germline ends. CDR3 length: 15 residues. The CDR3 region has the DNA TGTGCCAGTAGTATAGATGTGGAGGCCAACACTGAAGCTTTCTTT. As protein: CASSIDVEANTEAFF.

The chain employs TRBV10-1 and TRBJ2-3; perhaps TRBD1 as D (5 bases). Germline-derived CDR1 and CDR2 are WNHNN and SYGVQD (reference sequence). Trimming shortened V by 0 bases and J by 1 base, and 11 bases separated the two germline ends. CDR3 length: 16 amino acids. This chain's CDR3 is CASSESISGRTDTQYF. CDR3 DNA: TGCGCCAGCAGTGAGTCGATTTCAGGGCGCACAGATACGCAGTATTTT.

This clone showed up just once. V usage is TRBV18 and J usage is TRBJ2-1; a weak D match, TRBD1 (5 bases). The length of the CDR3 is 14 residues. CDR1 is KGHSH and CDR2 is LQKENI in the germline V gene. Between the trimmed V and J ends, which lost 3 bases and 8 bases, there was a span of 14 bases. CDR3 loop: CASSPALTGHEQFF. DNA for the CDR3: TGTGCCAGCTCACCTGCGCTAACAGGTCATGAGCAGTTCTTC.

The chain recombines TRBV4-3 with TRBJ1-4, with 8 bases lining up with TRBD1. Trimming cost V 1 base and J 5 bases; bases outside gene matches: 6. The germline V gene has CDR1 LGHNA and CDR2 YSLEER. This CDR3 is built from 16 residues. The CDR3, as DNA: TGCGCCAGCAGCCAAGTAGGGACAGGAAGGAATGAAAAACTGTTTTTT. This translates into CASSQVGTGRNEKLFF.

This clone was picked up a small number of times. V gene TRBV6-1 combines with J gene TRBJ2-4, with 9 bases that match TRBD1. Unmatched junction bases numbered 11, after V lost 6 bases and J lost 8 bases. Germline CDR1 reads MNHNS; CDR2 reads SASEGT. The CDR3 extends over 15 amino acids. CDR3 DNA: TGTGCCAGCAGCGAAACAGGGGGCGGGGAGTACATTCAGTACTTC. It translates to CASSETGGGEYIQYF.

The chain joins TRBV5-4 to TRBJ2-7; 7 nucleotides align to TRBD1. The CDR3 is made up of 15 amino acids. Losses at the gene ends were 1 base for V and 3 bases for J; bases not matched to a gene: 7. Per germline, CDR1 SGHNT and CDR2 YYREEE (reference sequence). DNA for the CDR3: TGTGCCAGCAGCTTGTCCAGACAGGGAAACTACGAGCAGTACTTC. It encodes CASSLSRQGNYEQYF.

The chain is built from TRBV25-1 and TRBJ2-7, with 8 bases aligning to TRBD2. J was trimmed by 0 bases and V by 8 bases; bases with no gene match: 6. Germline CDR1 MGHDK, CDR2 SYGVNS. This CDR3 has 14 amino acids. The CDR3: CASGRGGDSYEQYF. In DNA, the CDR3 is TGTGCCAGCGGCCGGGGGGGGGACTCCTACGAGCAGTACTTC.

Details on this clone: Within the sample, other DNA sequences also encode this same CDR3. The rearrangement uses TRBV9 and TRBJ1-3; D might be TRBD1 (5 bases). The CDR3 covers 15 residues. V lost 0 bases and J 0 bases, leaving 7 bases between the germline ends. CDR1 is SGDLS and CDR2 is YYNGEE in the germline V gene. DNA of the CDR3: TGTGCCAGCAGCGTAGCAGGGCTCTCTGGAAACACCATATATTTT. Translation: CASSVAGLSGNTIYF. Drawing the rest from reference TRBV9 and TRBJ1-3, the complete variable domain is DSGVTQTPKHLITATGQRVTLRCSPRSGDLSVYWYQQSLDQGLQFLIQYYNGEERAKGNILERFSAQQFPDLHSELNLSSLELGDSALYFCASSVAGLSGNTIYFGEGSWLTVV.

This clone was recorded once. The chain combines TRBV5-5 with TRBJ1-5; the D is unclear. The CDR3 has 15 amino acids. Trimming removed 1 base from V and 2 bases from J, with 10 bases in between. The V gene's germline CDR1 is SGHKS and CDR2 YYEKEE (reference sequence). The CDR3 loop reads CASSLSPRGNQPQHF. The CDR3 DNA sequence: TGTGCCAGCAGCTTGAGCCCTCGTGGCAATCAGCCCCAGCATTTT. The full variable domain, completed using reference TRBV5-5 and TRBJ1-5, is DAGVTQSPTHLIKTRGQQVTLRCSPISGHKSVSWYQQVLGQGPQFIFQYYEKEERGRGNFPDRFSARQFPNYSSELNVNALLLGDSALYLCASSLSPRGNQPQHFGDGTRLSIL.

The gene calls are TRBV15 and TRBJ1-4; D uncertain. The CDR3 runs to 13 residues. Between the trimmed V and J ends, which lost 9 bases and 1 base, there was a span of 9 bases. The germline V gene encodes CDR1 LNHNV and CDR2 YYDKDF (reference sequence). CDR3: CATRRGTNEKLFF. The CDR3 DNA sequence: TGTGCCACACGCCGGGGAACTAATGAAAAACTGTTTTTT.

The chain combines TRBV9 with TRBJ2-1, with D unresolved. Deletions cut 3 bases from V and 6 bases from J, with 13 bases between. Germline-derived CDR1 and CDR2 are SGDLS and YYNGEE. The CDR3 runs 14 residues. This CDR3 is CASSDQSWSNEQFF. For the CDR3, the DNA is TGTGCCAGCAGCGACCAGAGTTGGAGCAATGAGCAGTTCTTC.

This clone was counted once. The chain has TRBV27 and TRBJ2-3; the match to TRBD1 covers 9 bases. The germline gives CDR1 MNHEY, CDR2 SMNVEV (reference sequence). J lost 4 bases, V lost 5 bases, and 4 bases had no gene match. The CDR3 totals 14 residues. CDR3 sequence reads: CASSTTGGADTQYF. CDR3 coding DNA: TGTGCCAGCAGTACGACAGGGGGGGCAGATACGCAGTATTTT.

The J gene is TRBJ2-3, the V gene TRBV11-2; 9 bases match TRBD2. V trimming: 1 base; J trimming: 7 bases; junction bases outside the gene matches: 6. This CDR3 has 15 residues. In germline, CDR1 is SGHAT, CDR2 FQNNGV. The CDR3 DNA reads TGTGCCAGCAGCTTAGTCGCGGGAGGGCCAAATACGCAGTATTTT. Its translation: CASSLVAGGPNTQYF.

CDR3 sequence: CASSLGYWGTATNYGYTF. In DNA form, the CDR3 reads TGCGCCAGCAGCTTGGGTTATTGGGGGACAGCCACTAACTATGGCTACACCTTC. The J gene is TRBJ1-2, the V gene TRBV5-1, with TRBD1 identical over 7 bases. With V trimmed by 0 bases and J by 0 bases, 11 bases remained unmatched. Germline assignment: CDR1 SGHRS and CDR2 YFSETQ. The CDR3 has 18 residues.